The TCR beta chain under discussion was sequenced for a study of early T cells in non-severe SARS-CoV-2 infection. Study background: Chains from this unsorted whole-blood bulk RNA could not be paired.

Researchers tagged individual cDNA molecules with unique molecular identifiers. TCRdb recomputed calls from the 5' RACE reads with MiXCR, one row per CDR3 protein. The sample shows about 60,000 distinct CDR3 sequences, more than 8.5% of them seen only once. Findings of the study overall: Anti-spike CD8 responses were favored by VDJdb matching, which missed private and CD4 specificities.

The CDR3 contains 14 residues. Trimming removed 3 bases from V and 0 bases from J, with 9 bases in between. Per the germline V gene, CDR1 is GTSNPN and CDR2 is SVGIG (reference sequence). For this clonotype: Its cognate antigen is unknown.

This sequence originates from an adult who was a healthcare worker with PCR-confirmed SARS-CoV-2 infection or an uninfected control (not recorded which). This chain uses TRBV30 with TRBJ2-1; D is unclear. Specimen: whole blood. The CDR3 reads CAWRAGISYNEQFF. CDR3 sequence (DNA): TGTGCCTGGAGGGCAGGAATCTCCTACAATGAGCAGTTCTTC.